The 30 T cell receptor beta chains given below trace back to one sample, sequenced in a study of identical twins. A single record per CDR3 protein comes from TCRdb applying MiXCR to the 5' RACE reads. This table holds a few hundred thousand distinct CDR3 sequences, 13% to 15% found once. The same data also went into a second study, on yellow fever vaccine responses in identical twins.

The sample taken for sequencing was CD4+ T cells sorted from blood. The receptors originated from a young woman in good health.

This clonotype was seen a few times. This CDR3 is CASKPSQGGLNTEAFF. DNA for the CDR3: TGTGCCAGCAAGCCGAGCCAGGGCGGCCTGAACACTGAAGCTTTCTTT. This rearrangement joins TRBV28 to TRBJ1-1, with D possibly being TRBD1 (5 bases). The germline gives CDR1 MDHEN, CDR2 SYDVKM. The CDR3 totals 16 residues. Trimming left V 7 bases short and J 0 bases short, with 18 bases between.

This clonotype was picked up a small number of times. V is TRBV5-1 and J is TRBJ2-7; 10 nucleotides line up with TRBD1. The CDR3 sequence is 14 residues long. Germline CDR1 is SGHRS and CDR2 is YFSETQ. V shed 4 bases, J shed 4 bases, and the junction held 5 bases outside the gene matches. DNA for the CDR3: TGCGCCAGCAGCAACCGGGACAGGGGTTACGAGCAGTACTTC. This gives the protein CASSNRDRGYEQYF.

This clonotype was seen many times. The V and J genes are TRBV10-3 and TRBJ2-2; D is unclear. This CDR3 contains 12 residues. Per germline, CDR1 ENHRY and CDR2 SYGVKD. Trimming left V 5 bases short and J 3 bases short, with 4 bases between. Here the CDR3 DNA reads TGTGCCATCAGTCCCTACACCGGGGAGCTGTTTTTT. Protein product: CAISPYTGELFF.

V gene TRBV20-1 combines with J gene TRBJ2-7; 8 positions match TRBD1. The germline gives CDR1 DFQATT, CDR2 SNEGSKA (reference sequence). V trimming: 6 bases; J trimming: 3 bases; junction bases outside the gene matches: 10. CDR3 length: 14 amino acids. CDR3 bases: TGCAGTGCCTCTAACCCCACAGGGGGCTACGAGCAGTACGTC. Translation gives CSASNPTGGYEQYV.

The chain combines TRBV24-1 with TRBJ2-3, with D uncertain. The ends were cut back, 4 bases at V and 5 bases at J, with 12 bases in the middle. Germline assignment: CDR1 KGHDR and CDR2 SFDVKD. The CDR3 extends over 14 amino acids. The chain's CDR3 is CATSDRRLGDTQYF. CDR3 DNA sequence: TGTGCCACCAGTGACCGTCGACTGGGAGATACGCAGTATTTT.

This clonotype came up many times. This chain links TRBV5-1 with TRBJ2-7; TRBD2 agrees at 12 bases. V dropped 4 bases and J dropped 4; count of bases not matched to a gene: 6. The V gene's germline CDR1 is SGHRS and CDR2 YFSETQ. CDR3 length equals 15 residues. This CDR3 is CASSISTSGRYEQYF. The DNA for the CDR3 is TGCGCCAGCAGCATCTCGACTAGCGGGAGATACGAGCAGTACTTC.

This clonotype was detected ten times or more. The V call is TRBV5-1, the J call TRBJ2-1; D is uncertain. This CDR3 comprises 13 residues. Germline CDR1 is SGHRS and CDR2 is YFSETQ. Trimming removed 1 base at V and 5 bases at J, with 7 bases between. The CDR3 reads CASSLLDNNEQFF. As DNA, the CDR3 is TGCGCCAGCAGCTTGCTTGACAACAATGAGCAGTTCTTC.

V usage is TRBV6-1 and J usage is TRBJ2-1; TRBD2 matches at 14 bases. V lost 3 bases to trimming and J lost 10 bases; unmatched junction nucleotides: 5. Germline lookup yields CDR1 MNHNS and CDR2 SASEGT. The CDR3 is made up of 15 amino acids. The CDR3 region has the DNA TGTGCCAGCAGTGAGACTAGCGGGGGGGCACGGGAGCAGTTCTTC. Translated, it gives CASSETSGGAREQFF.

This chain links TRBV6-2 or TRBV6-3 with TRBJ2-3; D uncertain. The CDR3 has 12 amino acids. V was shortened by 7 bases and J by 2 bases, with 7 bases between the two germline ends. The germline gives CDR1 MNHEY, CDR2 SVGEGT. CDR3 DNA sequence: TGTGCCAGCAACCGGTACACAGATACGCAGTATTTT. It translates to CASNRYTDTQYF.

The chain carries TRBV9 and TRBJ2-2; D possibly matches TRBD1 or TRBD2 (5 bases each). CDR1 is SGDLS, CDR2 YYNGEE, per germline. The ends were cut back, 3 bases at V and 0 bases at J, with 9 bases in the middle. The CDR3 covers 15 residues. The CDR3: CASSDRDANTGELFF. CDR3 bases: TGTGCCAGCAGCGACCGGGACGCGAACACCGGGGAGCTGTTTTTT.

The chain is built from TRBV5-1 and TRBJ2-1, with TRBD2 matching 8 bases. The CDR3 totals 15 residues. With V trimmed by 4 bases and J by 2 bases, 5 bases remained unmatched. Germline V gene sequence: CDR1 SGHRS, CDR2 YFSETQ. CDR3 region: CASSQGLGAYNEQFF. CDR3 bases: TGCGCCAGCAGCCAGGGACTAGGGGCCTACAATGAGCAGTTCTTC. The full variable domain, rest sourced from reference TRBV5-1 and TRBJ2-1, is KAGVTQTPRYLIKTRGQQVTLSCSPISGHRSVSWYQQTPGQGLQFLFEYFSETQRNKGNFPGRFSGRQFSNSRSEMNVSTLELGDSALYLCASSQGLGAYNEQFFGPGTRLTVL.

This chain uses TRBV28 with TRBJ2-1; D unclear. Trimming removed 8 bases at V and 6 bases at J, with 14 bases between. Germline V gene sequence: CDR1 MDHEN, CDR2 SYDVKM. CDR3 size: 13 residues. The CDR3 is CASAGEVINEQFF. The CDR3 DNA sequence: TGTGCCAGCGCCGGTGAAGTTATCAATGAGCAGTTCTTC.

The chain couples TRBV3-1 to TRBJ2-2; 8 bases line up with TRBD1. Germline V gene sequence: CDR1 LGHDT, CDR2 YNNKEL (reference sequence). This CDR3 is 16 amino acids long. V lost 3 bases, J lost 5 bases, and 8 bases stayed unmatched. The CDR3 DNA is TGTGCCAGCAGCCACGAAAGGACAGGGCGAACCGGGGAGCTGTTTTTT. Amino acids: CASSHERTGRTGELFF. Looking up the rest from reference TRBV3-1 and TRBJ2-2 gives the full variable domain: DTAVSQTPKYLVTQMGNDKSIKCEQNLGHDTMYWYKQDSKKFLKIMFSYNNKELIINETVPNRFSPKSPDKAHLNLHINSLELGDSAVYFCASSHERTGRTGELFFGEGSRLTVL.

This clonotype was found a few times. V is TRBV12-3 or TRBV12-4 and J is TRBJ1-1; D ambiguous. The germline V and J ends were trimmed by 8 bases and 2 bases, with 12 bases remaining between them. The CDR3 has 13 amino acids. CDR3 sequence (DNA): TGTGCCAGCGGGCCAGCGTCTAACACTGAAGCTTTCTTT. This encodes CASGPASNTEAFF.

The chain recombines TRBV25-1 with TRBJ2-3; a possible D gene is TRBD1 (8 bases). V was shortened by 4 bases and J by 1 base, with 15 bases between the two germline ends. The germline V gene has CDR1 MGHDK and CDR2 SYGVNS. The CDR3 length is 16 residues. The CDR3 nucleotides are TGTGCCAGCAGTGTAACAGGGGGGGTAGGCACAGATACGCAGTATTTT. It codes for CASSVTGGVGTDTQYF.

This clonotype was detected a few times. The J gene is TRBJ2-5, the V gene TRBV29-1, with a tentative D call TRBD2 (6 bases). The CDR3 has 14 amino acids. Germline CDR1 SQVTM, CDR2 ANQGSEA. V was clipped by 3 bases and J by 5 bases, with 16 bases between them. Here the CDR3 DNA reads TGCAGCGTTGATCCCGGGAGATTAATCGAGACCCAGTACTTC. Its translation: CSVDPGRLIETQYF. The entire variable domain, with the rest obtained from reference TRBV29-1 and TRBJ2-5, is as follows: SAVISQKPSRDICQRGTSLTIQCQVDSQVTMMFWYRQQPGQSLTLIATANQGSEATYESGFVIDKFPISRPNLTFSTLTVSNMSPEDSSIYLCSVDPGRLIETQYFGPGTRLLVL.

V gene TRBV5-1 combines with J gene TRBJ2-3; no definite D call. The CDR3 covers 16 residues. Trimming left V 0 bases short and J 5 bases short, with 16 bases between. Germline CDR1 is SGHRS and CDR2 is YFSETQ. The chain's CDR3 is CASSLGATSPLDTQYF. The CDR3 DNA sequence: TGCGCCAGCAGCTTGGGGGCGACTTCCCCCCTAGATACGCAGTATTTT.

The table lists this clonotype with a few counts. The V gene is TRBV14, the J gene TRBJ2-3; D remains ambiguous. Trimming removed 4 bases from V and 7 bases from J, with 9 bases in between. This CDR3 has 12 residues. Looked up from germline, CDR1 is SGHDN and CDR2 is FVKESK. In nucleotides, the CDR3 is TGTGCCAGCAGCCCGGGCGTTAATACGCAGTATTTT. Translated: CASSPGVNTQYF.

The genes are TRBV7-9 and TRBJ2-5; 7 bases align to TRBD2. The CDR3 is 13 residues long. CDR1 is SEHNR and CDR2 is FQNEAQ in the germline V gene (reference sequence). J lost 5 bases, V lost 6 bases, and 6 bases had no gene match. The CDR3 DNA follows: TGTGCCAGCAGTACGGGGGGTTTCGAGACCCAGTACTTC. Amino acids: CASSTGGFETQYF.

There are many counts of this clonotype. The CDR3 region is CASSFGQGRGDTEAFF. The CDR3 bases are TGTGCCAGCAGTTTCGGACAGGGTCGAGGGGACACTGAAGCTTTCTTT. The V gene is TRBV6-2 or TRBV6-3, the J gene TRBJ1-1; 8 positions match TRBD1. Germline-derived CDR1 and CDR2 are MNHEY and SVGEGT. The CDR3 has 16 residues. V gave up 4 bases and J gave up 3 bases; unmatched junction bases: 10.

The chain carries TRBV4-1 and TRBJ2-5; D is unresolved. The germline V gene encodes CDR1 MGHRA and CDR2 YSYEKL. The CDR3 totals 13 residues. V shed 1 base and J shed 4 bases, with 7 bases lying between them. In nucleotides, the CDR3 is TGCGCCAGCAGCCAAGGGCCGATAGAGACCCAGTACTTC. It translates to CASSQGPIETQYF.

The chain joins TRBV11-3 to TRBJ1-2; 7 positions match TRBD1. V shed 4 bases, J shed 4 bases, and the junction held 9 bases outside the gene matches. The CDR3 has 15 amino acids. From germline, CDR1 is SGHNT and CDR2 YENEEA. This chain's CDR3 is CASSSPKTGIYGYTF. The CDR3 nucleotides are TGTGCCAGCAGCTCCCCAAAGACAGGGATCTATGGCTACACCTTC.

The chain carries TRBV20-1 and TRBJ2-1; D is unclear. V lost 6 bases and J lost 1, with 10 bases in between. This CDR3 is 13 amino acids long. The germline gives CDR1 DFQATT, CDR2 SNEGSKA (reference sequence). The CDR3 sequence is CSADAGSYNEQFF. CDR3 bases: TGCAGTGCCGACGCAGGATCCTACAATGAGCAGTTCTTC.

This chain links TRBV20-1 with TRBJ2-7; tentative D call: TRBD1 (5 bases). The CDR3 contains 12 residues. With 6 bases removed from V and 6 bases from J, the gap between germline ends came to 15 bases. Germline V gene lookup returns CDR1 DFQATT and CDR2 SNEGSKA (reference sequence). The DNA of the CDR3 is TGCAGTGCCACTAAAATCCAGGGCGAGCAGTACGTC. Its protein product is CSATKIQGEQYV.

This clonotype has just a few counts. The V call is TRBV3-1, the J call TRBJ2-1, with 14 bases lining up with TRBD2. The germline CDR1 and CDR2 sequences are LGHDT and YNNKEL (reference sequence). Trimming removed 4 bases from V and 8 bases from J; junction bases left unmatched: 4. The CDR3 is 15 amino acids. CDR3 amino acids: CASSRGLAGVDEQFF. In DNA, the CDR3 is TGTGCCAGCAGCCGGGGACTAGCGGGAGTGGATGAGCAGTTCTTC.

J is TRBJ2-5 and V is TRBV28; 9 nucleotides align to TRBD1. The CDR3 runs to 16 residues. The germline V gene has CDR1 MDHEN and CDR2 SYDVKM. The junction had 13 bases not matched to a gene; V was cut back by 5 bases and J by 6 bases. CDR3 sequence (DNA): TGTGCCAGCAGTCCTACCTGGGACAGGGTTTCGAAGACCCAGTACTTC. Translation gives CASSPTWDRVSKTQYF.

CDR3 coding DNA: TGCAGTGCTCCGGGACTAGGAAATGAGCAGTTCTTC. Its protein is CSAPGLGNEQFF. The chain uses TRBV20-1 and TRBJ2-1; 8 nucleotides align to TRBD2. CDR3 length equals 12 residues. V was pared by 5 bases and J by 7 bases, with 4 bases of the junction left unmatched. Germline values: CDR1 DFQATT, CDR2 SNEGSKA (reference sequence).

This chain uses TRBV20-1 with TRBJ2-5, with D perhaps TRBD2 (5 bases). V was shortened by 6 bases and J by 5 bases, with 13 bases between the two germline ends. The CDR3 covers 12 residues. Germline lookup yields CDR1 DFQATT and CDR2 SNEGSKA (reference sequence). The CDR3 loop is CSAAGPGETQYF. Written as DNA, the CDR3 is TGCAGTGCCGCAGGCCCGGGGGAGACCCAGTACTTC.

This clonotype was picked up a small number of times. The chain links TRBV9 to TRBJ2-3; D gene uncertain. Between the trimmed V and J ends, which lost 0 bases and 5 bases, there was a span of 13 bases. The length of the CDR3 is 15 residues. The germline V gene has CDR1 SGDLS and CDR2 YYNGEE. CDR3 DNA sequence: TGTGCCAGCAGCGTAGAGGTAGGGCGCGGAGATACGCAGTATTTT. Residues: CASSVEVGRGDTQYF.

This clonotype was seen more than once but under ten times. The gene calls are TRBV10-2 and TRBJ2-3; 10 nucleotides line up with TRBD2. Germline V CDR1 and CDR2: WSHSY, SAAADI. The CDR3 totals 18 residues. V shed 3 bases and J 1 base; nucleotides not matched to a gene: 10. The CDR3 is CASSEYRILAGGTDTQYF. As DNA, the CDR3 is TGCGCCAGCAGTGAATACCGGATTCTAGCGGGAGGCACAGATACGCAGTATTTT.